The next 13 T cell receptor beta chains were all read from a single sample in a study of monozygotic twins with cystic fibrosis. Profiled with immunoSEQ multiplex PCR; TCRdb holds only in-frame clones, not every one. The data show tens of thousands of clones, about 97% seen once. Sequenced sample: blood. Receptors were obtained from a girl aged 10 to 17 with cystic fibrosis.

V gene TRBV5-6 combines with J gene TRBJ1-2, with 7 nucleotides matching TRBD1. Germline-derived CDR1 and CDR2 are SGHDT and YYEEEE. J gave up 4 bases and V 0 bases, and 3 bases lay outside the gene matches. The CDR3 loop spans 14 amino acids. CDR3 region: CASSLGQGGYGYTF. The CDR3, as DNA: TGTGCCAGCAGCTTGGGACAGGGAGGCTATGGCTACACCTTC.

This chain links TRBV14 with TRBJ2-7; either TRBD1 or TRBD2 may fit D (5 bases each). V was cut by 3 bases and J by 6 bases, with 9 bases left in between. The CDR3 contains 12 residues. Germline assignment: CDR1 SGHDN and CDR2 FVKESK. CDR3 sequence: CASSQTGAEQYF. The CDR3 nucleotides read TGTGCCAGCAGCCAGACCGGGGCCGAGCAGTACTTC.

The chain carries TRBV30 and TRBJ2-7; D may be TRBD1 (5 bases). Trimming took off 0 bases at V and 1 base at J, with 10 bases between the two ends. This CDR3 comprises 14 residues. Germline V gene data show CDR1 as GTSNPN and CDR2 as SVGIG (reference sequence). CDR3 DNA sequence: TGTGCCTGGAGTGTTGGTCAGGGATCCTACGAGCAGTACTTC. Its protein product is CAWSVGQGSYEQYF. Together with reference TRBV30 and TRBJ2-7, the CDR3 gives the full variable domain: SQTIHQWPATLVQPVGSPLSLECTVEGTSNPNLYWYRQAAGRGLQLLFYSVGIGQISSEVPQNLSASRPQDRQFILSSKKLLLSDSGFYLCAWSVGQGSYEQYFGPGTRLTVT.

V and J are TRBV5-4 and TRBJ1-1; D ambiguous. The V gene's germline CDR1 is SGHNT and CDR2 YYREEE (reference sequence). The CDR3 has 14 amino acids. Trimming removed 2 bases at V and 1 base at J, with 9 bases between. The CDR3, as DNA: TGTGCCAGCAGCTTTCAGGCAGGGAACACTGAAGCTTTCTTT. Amino acid sequence: CASSFQAGNTEAFF. The full variable domain, its missing parts supplied by reference TRBV5-4 and TRBJ1-1, is ETGVTQSPTHLIKTRGQQVTLRCSSQSGHNTVSWYQQALGQGPQFIFQYYREEENGRGNFPPRFSGLQFPNYSSELNVNALELDDSALYLCASSFQAGNTEAFFGQGTRLTVV.

The chain recombines TRBV2 with TRBJ1-3; D gene unclear. Germline V lookup: CDR1 SNHLY, CDR2 FYNNEI. The V end was cut by 1 base, the J end by 3 bases, with 13 bases between. The CDR3 consists of 16 residues. The CDR3 bases are TGTGCCAGCAGTGAAGTGGGCAGGAGCTTTGGAAACACCATATATTTT. As protein: CASSEVGRSFGNTIYF.

This clone was recorded once. V is TRBV30 and J is TRBJ1-2; 9 bases are a match to TRBD1. This CDR3 is built from 15 residues. Germline loops: CDR1 GTSNPN, CDR2 SVGIG (reference sequence). V lost 1 base, J lost 2 bases, and 5 bases stayed unmatched. CDR3 sequence: CAWSDPGTGNYGYTF. In nucleotides, the CDR3 is TGTGCCTGGAGTGACCCTGGGACAGGGAACTATGGCTACACCTTC.

The chain has TRBV5-6 and TRBJ2-7, with a possible D match to TRBD1 (5 bases). CDR3 size: 15 residues. Germline V gene data show CDR1 as SGHDT and CDR2 as YYEEEE. The V end was cut by 2 bases, the J end by 2 bases, with 14 bases between. CDR3 DNA: TGTGCCAGCAGCTTTACGATGGGGCTAACCTACGAGCAGTACTTC. Amino acids: CASSFTMGLTYEQYF. The full variable domain, in which reference TRBV5-6 and TRBJ2-7 provide the parts outside the CDR3, is DAGVTQSPTHLIKTRGQQVTLRCSPKSGHDTVSWYQQALGQGPQFIFQYYEEEERQRGNFPDRFSGHQFPNYSSELNVNALLLGDSALYLCASSFTMGLTYEQYFGPGTRLTVT.

V gene TRBV5-1 combines with J gene TRBJ2-7; the D is unclear. Trimming took off 0 bases at V and 0 bases at J, with 13 bases between the two ends. The CDR3 totals 16 residues. The germline CDR1 and CDR2 sequences are SGHRS and YFSETQ. CDR3 protein: CASSLESLGLSYEQYF. The CDR3 DNA follows: TGCGCCAGCAGCTTGGAATCCCTGGGCCTCTCCTACGAGCAGTACTTC.

V gene TRBV29-1 combines with J gene TRBJ1-6; weak D call: TRBD1 (6 bases). V lost 7 bases to trimming and J lost 10 bases, with 17 bases between them. The length of the CDR3 is 13 residues. The germline V gene encodes CDR1 SQVTM and CDR2 ANQGSEA. The chain's CDR3 is CSASTGAGSPLHF. CDR3 nucleotide sequence: TGCAGCGCGTCGACAGGTGCGGGCTCACCCCTCCACTTT.

The V call is TRBV19, the J call TRBJ2-1; TRBD2 might be the D (5 bases). This CDR3 has 14 amino acids. Trimming took off 9 bases at V and 0 bases at J, with 12 bases between the two ends. Germline V gene data show CDR1 as LNHDA and CDR2 as SQIVND (reference sequence). CDR3 nucleotide sequence: TGTGCCAGCCGGACTGGTAGCTCCTACAATGAGCAGTTCTTC. It yields the protein CASRTGSSYNEQFF.

Notes on this clone: The sample carries other DNA sequences with the same CDR3. The chain carries TRBV10-3 and TRBJ2-5; 12 nucleotides match TRBD2. This CDR3 spans 16 amino acids. Germline V gives CDR1 ENHRY, CDR2 SYGVKD. Unmatched junction bases numbered 5, after V lost 2 bases and J lost 4 bases. The DNA of the CDR3 is TGTGCCATCAGTGAGCTTCTAGCGGGAGGGAGAGAGACCCAGTACTTC. Its translation is CAISELLAGGRETQYF.

The chain joins TRBV7-2 to TRBJ2-4; 14 bases fit TRBD2. The trim removed 5 bases at V and 1 base at J, leaving 7 bases unmatched. CDR1 is SGHTA, CDR2 FQGNSA, per germline. The CDR3 totals 18 residues. In DNA, the CDR3 is TGTGCCAGCAGCAACGGACTAGCGGGAGGCCCCGCCAAAAACATTCAGTACTTC. Translating gives CASSNGLAGGPAKNIQYF. Together with reference TRBV7-2 and TRBJ2-4, the CDR3 gives the full variable domain: GAGVSQSPSNKVTEKGKDVELRCDPISGHTALYWYRQSLGQGLEFLIYFQGNSAPDKSGLPSDRFSAERTGGSVSTLTIQRTQQEDSAVYLCASSNGLAGGPAKNIQYFGAGTRLSVL.

The V call is TRBV6-1, the J call TRBJ1-1; 7 nucleotides align to TRBD1. The trim removed 6 bases at V and 7 bases at J, leaving 14 bases unmatched. There are 15 residues in the CDR3. Germline V gene data show CDR1 as MNHNS and CDR2 as SASEGT. CDR3 DNA sequence: TGTGCCAGCAGCCGAGAGGCGTACAGGGGCGGTGAAGCTTTCTTT. Amino acids: CASSREAYRGGEAFF.